The present T cell receptor (beta chain) was sequenced within a study of cytomegalovirus exposure and HLA in healthy donors. General study points: Under 20,000 TCR beta sequences were associated with HLA alleles at 0.05 false discovery rate in a later analysis. Later analysis reportedly placed an Asian-associated ancestry cluster below the roughly 700-donor mean in N-insertions. Later on, a genetic analysis was performed. It linked a missense variant in DCLRE1C with V- and J-gene trimming of TCR beta.

This cohort consisted of healthy bone marrow donors. Researchers ran the PCR with 60 Vbeta and 13 Jbeta primers. Here immunoSEQ multiplex PCR was the method, and the copy in TCRdb shows in-frame clones only, minus some. In total, the table holds about 76,000 clones. On this clone itself: Its antigen is unknown.

This receptor was obtained from a woman aged 40 to 55 in good health and CMV-seropositive. The material sequenced was PBMCs.

CDR3 region: CASSLGQENEQFF. The CDR3 region has the DNA TGTGCCAGCAGCTTAGGACAGGAGAATGAGCAGTTCTTC. V and J are TRBV7-2 and TRBJ2-1, with a possible D match to TRBD1 (6 bases). The CDR3 contains 13 residues. V lost 1 base and J lost 7, with 8 bases in between. Germline lookup yields CDR1 SGHTA and CDR2 FQGNSA. The complete variable domain, with remaining parts taken from reference TRBV7-2 and TRBJ2-1, reads GAGVSQSPSNKVTEKGKDVELRCDPISGHTALYWYRQSLGQGLEFLIYFQGNSAPDKSGLPSDRFSAERTGGSVSTLTIQRTQQEDSAVYLCASSLGQENEQFFGPGTRLTVL.